Listed below are T cell receptor beta chains from one sample, sequenced in a study of shared clonotypes between healthy human individuals. Sequenced by immunoSEQ multiplex PCR; TCRdb stores in-frame clones only, minus some. The sample records about 470,000 clones, more than 75% being singletons. Source material: PBMCs. The origin of the receptors is a woman between 40 and 50 years old in good health. Some clones in this sample may be carry-over from other donors' samples. The CDR3 runs from the conserved cysteine through the conserved F or W. D genes are given only for firm matches. A clone size is listed for some rows: how often the clone was seen (once, few, many), or a class if it is expanded.

clone size,J gene,D gene,V gene,CDR3 protein,CDR3 DNA
-,TRBJ2-7,-,TRBV30,CAWSQEYEQYF,TGTGCCTGGAGTCAAGAATACGAGCAGTACTTC
-,TRBJ2-1,TRBD2,TRBV6-4,CASSASGLYNEQFF,TGTGCCAGCAGTGCTAGCGGCCTCTACAATGAGCAGTTCTTC
once,TRBJ2-3,-,TRBV7-2,CASSLGSGAADTQYF,TGTGCCAGCAGCTTAGGATCAGGGGCTGCAGATACGCAGTATTTT
-,TRBJ1-1,-,TRBV10-3,CAISESAVLNTEAFF,TGTGCCATCAGTGAGTCGGCCGTCCTGAACACTGAAGCTTTCTTT
once,TRBJ2-1,TRBD2,TRBV19,CASSKSGRAAYAEQFF,TGTGCCAGTAGTAAGAGCGGGAGGGCCGCTTACGCTGAGCAGTTCTTC
once,TRBJ2-7,TRBD1,TRBV6-6,CASSYSTGTGYEQYF,TGTGCCAGCAGTTACTCGACCGGGACAGGATACGAGCAGTACTTC
-,TRBJ2-1,-,TRBV10-2,CASSELSGLVFRYNEQFF,TGCGCCAGCAGTGAGTTGAGCGGACTGGTGTTTCGCTACAATGAGCAGTTCTTC
few,TRBJ1-2,-,TRBV5-1,CASSWSDRYGYTF,TGCGCCAGCAGCTGGTCAGACCGGTATGGCTACACCTTC
-,TRBJ1-1,-,TRBV5-1,CASSLRQANTEAFF,TGCGCCAGCAGCTTGAGACAGGCGAACACTGAAGCTTTCTTT
-,TRBJ2-1,-,TRBV9,CASSPSGGGGEQFF,TGTGCCAGCAGCCCAAGTGGTGGGGGCGGTGAGCAGTTCTTC
-,TRBJ2-5,TRBD2,TRBV5-1,CASSRGLAGETQYF,TGCGCCAGCAGCCGGGGACTAGCGGGAGAGACCCAGTACTTC
-,TRBJ1-2,-,TRBV11-2,CASSLGSDYGYTF,TGTGCCAGCAGCTTAGGGTCGGACTATGGCTACACCTTC
-,TRBJ2-1,-,TRBV7-3,CASSFLLPSETFRNEQFF,TGTGCCAGCAGCTTCCTCCTTCCTAGCGAAACCTTTCGCAATGAGCAGTTCTTC
-,TRBJ1-2,-,TRBV2,CASSERWGGESYGYTF,TGTGCCAGCAGTGAAAGGTGGGGGGGCGAAAGCTATGGCTACACCTTC
few,TRBJ1-5,-,TRBV2,CASRPGQPNQPQHF,TGTGCCAGCAGACCAGGACAGCCGAATCAGCCCCAGCATTTT
-,TRBJ1-1,-,TRBV18,CASSPEKNTEAFF,TGTGCCAGCTCACCGGAGAAAAACACTGAAGCTTTCTTT
-,TRBJ1-2,-,TRBV6-5,CASSYGRIYGYTF,TGTGCCAGCAGTTACGGGCGGATCTATGGCTACACCTTC
-,TRBJ2-7,-,TRBV28,CASRPLGLSYEQYF,TGTGCCAGCAGGCCGTTGGGTCTTTCATACGAGCAGTACTTC
-,TRBJ1-2,-,TRBV2,CASRDGLQPGHYGYTF,TGTGCCAGCAGGGACGGACTACAGCCCGGTCACTATGGCTACACCTTC
-,TRBJ2-2,-,TRBV30,CAWSPKVGIKNTGELFF,TGTGCCTGGAGTCCCAAGGTGGGCATTAAGAACACCGGGGAGCTGTTTTTT
few,TRBJ2-2,-,TRBV2,CASRQTIRELFF,TGTGCCAGCAGGCAGACCATTCGGGAGCTGTTTTTT
-,TRBJ2-6,-,TRBV5-1,CASSLGAGAGASGANVLTF,TGCGCCAGCAGCTTGGGGGCCGGGGCCGGGGCCTCTGGGGCCAACGTCCTGACTTTC
-,TRBJ1-2,TRBD1,TRBV6-1,CASSEITGGSGYTF,TGTGCCAGCAGTGAAATCACAGGGGGTAGTGGCTACACCTTC
once,TRBJ1-2,TRBD1,TRBV15,CATSLSDRMWLNYGYTF,TGTGCCACCAGCTTGTCGGACAGGATGTGGCTGAACTATGGCTACACCTTC
-,TRBJ1-6,-,TRBV6-6,CASSSGSPLHF,TGTGCCAGCAGCAGTGGTTCACCCCTCCACTTT
-,TRBJ2-1,-,TRBV7-9,CASSLVNPQSNEQFF,TGTGCCAGCAGCTTAGTAAATCCACAATCGAATGAGCAGTTCTTC
-,TRBJ2-6,-,TRBV30,CAWSELGGANVLTF,TGTGCCTGGAGTGAGTTAGGTGGGGCCAACGTCCTGACTTTC
once,TRBJ2-5,-,TRBV29-1,CSVEDSGGRETQYF,TGCAGCGTTGAAGACAGTGGGGGTAGGGAGACCCAGTACTTC
-,TRBJ1-5,-,TRBV18,CASSPGGDGQPQHF,TGTGCCAGCTCACCAGGGGGGGACGGCCAGCCCCAGCATTTT
-,TRBJ2-3,-,TRBV7-2,CASSLPQWDTQYF,TGTGCCAGCAGCCTCCCTCAGTGGGATACGCAGTATTTT
many,TRBJ2-5,-,TRBV6-5,CASGNYQETQYF,TGTGCCAGCGGAAATTACCAAGAGACCCAGTACTTC
-,TRBJ1-5,-,TRBV6-1,CAISRDNNQPQHF,TGTGCCATCAGCCGGGACAACAATCAGCCCCAGCATTTT
-,TRBJ2-7,TRBD1,TRBV28,CASRLRRDRGKEQYF,TGTGCCAGCAGACTCCGCCGGGACAGGGGAAAAGAGCAGTACTTC
few,TRBJ2-5,TRBD2,TRBV7-9,CASSPGLAGELTQYF,TGTGCCAGCAGCCCCGGACTAGCGGGGGAATTGACCCAGTACTTC
-,TRBJ2-3,-,TRBV27,CASSSGWGGITDTQYF,TGTGCCAGCAGTTCTGGGTGGGGCGGTATCACAGATACGCAGTATTTT
once,TRBJ1-2,TRBD1,TRBV4-3,CASSPFMGQDYGYTF,TGCGCCAGCAGCCCCTTTATGGGACAGGACTATGGCTACACCTTC
few,TRBJ1-2,-,TRBV6-1,CASTWNYGYTF,TGTGCCAGTACTTGGAACTATGGCTACACCTTC
-,TRBJ2-2,-,TRBV15,CATSDTSMGELFF,TGTGCCACCTCGGACACCTCCATGGGGGAGCTGTTTTTT
few,TRBJ2-2,-,TRBV19,CASSTGTLNTGELFF,TGTGCCAGTAGTACCGGGACACTAAACACCGGGGAGCTGTTTTTT
-,TRBJ2-7,-,TRBV30,CAWTPGYEQYF,TGTGCCTGGACTCCGGGATACGAGCAGTACTTC
few,TRBJ1-1,TRBD1,TRBV18,CASSPRTAGGMGENTEAFF,TGTGCCAGCTCACCCCGGACAGCAGGGGGGATGGGGGAGAACACTGAAGCTTTCTTT
-,TRBJ2-2,TRBD2,TRBV5-1,CASSLASGRVSTGELFF,TGCGCCAGCAGCTTGGCTAGCGGGAGGGTCTCCACTGGGGAGCTGTTTTTT
-,TRBJ1-2,TRBD1,TRBV5-4,CASSHPDRRYGYTF,TGTGCCAGCAGCCACCCGGACAGGCGGTATGGCTACACCTTC
-,TRBJ2-2,TRBD1,TRBV5-1,CASSLADRTGELFF,TGCGCCAGCAGCTTGGCGGACAGGACCGGGGAGCTGTTTTTT
-,TRBJ2-7,-,TRBV18,CASSPSGGIYEQYF,TGTGCCAGCTCACCCTCAGGGGGGATCTACGAGCAGTACTTC
few,TRBJ2-7,TRBD1,TRBV18,CASSLPGTGNSYEQYF,TGTGCCAGCTCACTTCCCGGGACAGGGAATTCCTACGAGCAGTACTTC
-,TRBJ2-3,-,TRBV5-1,CASSFRQATDTQYF,TGCGCCAGCAGCTTCAGGCAGGCCACAGATACGCAGTATTTT
-,TRBJ2-7,-,TRBV28,CASSLRAVSSYEQYF,TGTGCCAGCAGTTTAAGGGCAGTTTCCTCCTACGAGCAGTACTTC
once,TRBJ2-7,TRBD2,TRBV14,CASSQVGGLPYEQYF,TGTGCCAGCAGCCAAGTGGGGGGACTACCTTACGAGCAGTACTTC
-,TRBJ2-2,TRBD2,TRBV7-2,CASSLGLASNTGELFF,TGTGCCAGCAGCTTAGGACTAGCGAGTAACACCGGGGAGCTGTTTTTT
-,TRBJ2-7,TRBD2,TRBV4-1,CASSQDGGRVYEQYF,TGCGCCAGCAGCCAAGACGGCGGGAGGGTCTACGAGCAGTACTTC